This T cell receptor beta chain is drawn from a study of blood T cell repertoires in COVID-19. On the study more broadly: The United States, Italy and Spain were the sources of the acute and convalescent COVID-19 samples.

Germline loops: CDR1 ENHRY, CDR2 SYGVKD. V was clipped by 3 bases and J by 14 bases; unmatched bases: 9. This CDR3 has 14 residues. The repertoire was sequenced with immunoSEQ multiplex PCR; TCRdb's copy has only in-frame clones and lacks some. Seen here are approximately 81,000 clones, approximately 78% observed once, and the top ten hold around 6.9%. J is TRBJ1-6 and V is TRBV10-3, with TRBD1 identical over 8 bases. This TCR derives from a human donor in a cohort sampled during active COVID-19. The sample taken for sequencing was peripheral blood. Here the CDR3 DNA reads TGTGCCATCAGTGAAGGGCAGGGGGCGCGGGCCCTCCACTTT. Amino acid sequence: CAISEGQGARALHF.